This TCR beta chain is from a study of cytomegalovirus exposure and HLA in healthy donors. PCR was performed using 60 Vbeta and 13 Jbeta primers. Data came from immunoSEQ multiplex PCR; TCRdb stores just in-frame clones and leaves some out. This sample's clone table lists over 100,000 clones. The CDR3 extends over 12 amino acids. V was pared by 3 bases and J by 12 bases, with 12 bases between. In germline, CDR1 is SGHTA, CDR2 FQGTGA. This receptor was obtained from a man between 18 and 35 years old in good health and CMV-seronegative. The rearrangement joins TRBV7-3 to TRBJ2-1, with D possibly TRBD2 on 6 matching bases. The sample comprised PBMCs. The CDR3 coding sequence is TGTGCCAGCAGCTTCGAGGGGCGGGGGCAGTTCTTC. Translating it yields CASSFEGRGQFF. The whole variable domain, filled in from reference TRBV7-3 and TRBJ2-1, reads GAGVSQTPSNKVTEKGKYVELRCDPISGHTALYWYRQSLGQGPEFLIYFQGTGAADDSGLPNDRFFAVRPEGSVSTLKIQRTERGDSAVYLCASSFEGRGQFFGPGTRLTVL.